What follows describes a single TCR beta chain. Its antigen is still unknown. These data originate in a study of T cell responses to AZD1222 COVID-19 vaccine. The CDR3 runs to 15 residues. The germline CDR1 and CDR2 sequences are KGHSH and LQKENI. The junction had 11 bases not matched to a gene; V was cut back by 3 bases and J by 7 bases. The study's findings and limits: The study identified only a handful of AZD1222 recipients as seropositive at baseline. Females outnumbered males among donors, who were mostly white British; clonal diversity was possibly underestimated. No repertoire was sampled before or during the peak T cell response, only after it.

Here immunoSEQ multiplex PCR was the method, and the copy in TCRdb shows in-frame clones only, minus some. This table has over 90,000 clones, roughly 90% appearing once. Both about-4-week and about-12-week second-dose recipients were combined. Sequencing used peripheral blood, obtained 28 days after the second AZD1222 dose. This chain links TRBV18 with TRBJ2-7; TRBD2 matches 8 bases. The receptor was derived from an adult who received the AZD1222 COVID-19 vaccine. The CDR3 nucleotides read TGTGCCAGCTCACCCGGGGGGGCCTTACTGGGGGAGCAGTACTTC. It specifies CASSPGGALLGEQYF.